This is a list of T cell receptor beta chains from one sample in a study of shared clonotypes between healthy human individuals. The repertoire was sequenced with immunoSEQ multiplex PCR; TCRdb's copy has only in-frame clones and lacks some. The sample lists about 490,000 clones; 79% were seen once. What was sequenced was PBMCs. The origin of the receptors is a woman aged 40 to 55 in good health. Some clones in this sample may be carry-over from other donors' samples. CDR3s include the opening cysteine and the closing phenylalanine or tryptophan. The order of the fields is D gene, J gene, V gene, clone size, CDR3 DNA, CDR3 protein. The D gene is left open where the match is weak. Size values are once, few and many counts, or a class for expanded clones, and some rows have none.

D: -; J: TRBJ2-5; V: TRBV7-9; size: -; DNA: TGTGCCAGCAGCCCCGAAGGCGAGACCCAGTACTTC; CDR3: CASSPEGETQYF
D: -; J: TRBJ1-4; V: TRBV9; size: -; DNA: TGTGCCAGCAGCGTAGTGGCCCCTGTTAAAAAACTGTTTTTT; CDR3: CASSVVAPVKKLFF
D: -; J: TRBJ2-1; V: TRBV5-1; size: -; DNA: TGCGCCAGCAGCCCGGACAGTTACAATGAGCAGTTCTTC; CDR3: CASSPDSYNEQFF
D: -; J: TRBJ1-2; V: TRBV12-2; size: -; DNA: TGTGCAAGTCGCGCCCCGACAGGGGGCCTCTATGGCTACACCTTC; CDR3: CASRAPTGGLYGYTF
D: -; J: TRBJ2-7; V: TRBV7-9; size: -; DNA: TGTGCCAGCAGCAGGCAGGGGTACGAGCAGTACTTC; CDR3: CASSRQGYEQYF
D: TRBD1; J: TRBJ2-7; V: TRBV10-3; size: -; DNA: TGTGCCATCAGGAGGACAGGGGACTACGAGCAGTACTTC; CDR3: CAIRRTGDYEQYF
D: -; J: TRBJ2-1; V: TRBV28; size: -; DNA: TGTGCCAGCGGGTCGGTTCAAAAGGGTTACAATGAGCAGTTCTTC; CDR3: CASGSVQKGYNEQFF
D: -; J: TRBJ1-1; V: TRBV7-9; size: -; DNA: TGTGCCAGCAGCTCTGGGCAGGGGTTGTACACTGAAGCTTTCTTT; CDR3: CASSSGQGLYTEAFF
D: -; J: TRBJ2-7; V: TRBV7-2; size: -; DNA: TGTGCCAGCAGCTTTCAAGGAAACGAGCAGTACTTC; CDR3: CASSFQGNEQYF
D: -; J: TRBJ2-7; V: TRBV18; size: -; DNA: TGTGCCAGCTCGCCCTTGGAGGACCAGTCTAGGGAGCAGTACTTC; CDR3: CASSPLEDQSREQYF
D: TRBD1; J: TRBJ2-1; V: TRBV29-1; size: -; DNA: TGCAGCGTTGATAAGGTCAGGGGGCTCAATGAGCAGTTCTTC; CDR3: CSVDKVRGLNEQFF
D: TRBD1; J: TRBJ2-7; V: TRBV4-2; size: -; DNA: TGTGCCAGCAGCCAATCAACAGGGGGGACTCCTCCCTACGAGCAGTACTTC; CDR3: CASSQSTGGTPPYEQYF
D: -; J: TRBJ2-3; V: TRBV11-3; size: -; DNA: TGTGCCAGCAGCTTAGGGAATCAGGATCAAGATACGCAGTATTTT; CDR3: CASSLGNQDQDTQYF
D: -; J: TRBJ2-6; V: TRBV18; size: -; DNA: TGTGCCAGCTCACCAACCCGGCAGGTCTCTGGGGCCAACGTCCTGACTTTC; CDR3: CASSPTRQVSGANVLTF
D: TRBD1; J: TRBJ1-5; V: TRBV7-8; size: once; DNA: TGTGCCAGCAGCTCAGGGGGAAGCAATCAGCCCCAGCATTTT; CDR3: CASSSGGSNQPQHF
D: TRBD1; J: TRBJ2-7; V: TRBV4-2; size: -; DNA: TGTGCCAGCAGCCAAGAGGGACAGGGGGCCTACGAGCAGTACTTC; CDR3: CASSQEGQGAYEQYF
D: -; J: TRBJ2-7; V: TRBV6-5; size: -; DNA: TGTGCCAGCAGTAGCGGGACAGTTAACAGCGAGCAGTACTTC; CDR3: CASSSGTVNSEQYF
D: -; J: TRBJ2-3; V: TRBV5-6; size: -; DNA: TGTGCCAGCAGCTTGGAGCCTAGCGAGGGAGATACGCAGTATTTT; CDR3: CASSLEPSEGDTQYF
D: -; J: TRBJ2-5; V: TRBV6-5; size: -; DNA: TGTGCCAGCAGTGGCCTTGGGGGCCAAGAGACCCAGTACTTC; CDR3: CASSGLGGQETQYF
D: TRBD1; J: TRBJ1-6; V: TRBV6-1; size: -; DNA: TGTGCCAGCAGTGCCTGGACAGGGAGTTATTCACCCCTCCACTTT; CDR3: CASSAWTGSYSPLHF
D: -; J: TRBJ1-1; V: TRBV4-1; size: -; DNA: TGCGCCAGCAGCCCATTTCAGGGAGTTGGTCCTGAAGCTTTCTTT; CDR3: CASSPFQGVGPEAFF
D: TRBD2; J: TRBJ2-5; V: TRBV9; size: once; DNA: TGTGCCAGCAGCGTAGGACTAGCGGGAGGTCAAGAGACCCAGTACTTC; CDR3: CASSVGLAGGQETQYF
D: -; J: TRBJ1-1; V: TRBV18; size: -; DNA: TGTGCCAGCCGCCCGGGGCAAAACACTGAAGCTTTCTTT; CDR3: CASRPGQNTEAFF